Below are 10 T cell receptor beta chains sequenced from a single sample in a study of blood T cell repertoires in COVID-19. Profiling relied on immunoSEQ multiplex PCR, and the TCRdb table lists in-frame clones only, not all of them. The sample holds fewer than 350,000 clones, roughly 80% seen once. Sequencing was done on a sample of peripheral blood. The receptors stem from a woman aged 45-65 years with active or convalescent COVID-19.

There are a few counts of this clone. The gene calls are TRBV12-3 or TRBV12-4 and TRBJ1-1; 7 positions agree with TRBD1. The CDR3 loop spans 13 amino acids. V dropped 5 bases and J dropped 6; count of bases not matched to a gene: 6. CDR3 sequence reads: CASSASTGSEAFF. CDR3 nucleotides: TGTGCCAGCAGTGCATCGACAGGGTCTGAAGCTTTCTTT.

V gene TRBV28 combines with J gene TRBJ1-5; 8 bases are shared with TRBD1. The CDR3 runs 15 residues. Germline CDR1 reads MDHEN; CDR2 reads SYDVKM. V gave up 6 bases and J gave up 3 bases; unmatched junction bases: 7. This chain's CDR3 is CASSGRGRDNQPQHF. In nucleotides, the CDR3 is TGTGCCAGCAGCGGCAGGGGGCGCGACAATCAGCCCCAGCATTTT.

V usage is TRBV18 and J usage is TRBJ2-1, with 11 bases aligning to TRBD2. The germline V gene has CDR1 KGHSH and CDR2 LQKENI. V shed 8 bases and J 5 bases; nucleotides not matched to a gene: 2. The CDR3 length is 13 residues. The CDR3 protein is CASASGRNNEQFF. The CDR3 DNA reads TGTGCCAGCGCTAGCGGGAGGAACAATGAGCAGTTCTTC.

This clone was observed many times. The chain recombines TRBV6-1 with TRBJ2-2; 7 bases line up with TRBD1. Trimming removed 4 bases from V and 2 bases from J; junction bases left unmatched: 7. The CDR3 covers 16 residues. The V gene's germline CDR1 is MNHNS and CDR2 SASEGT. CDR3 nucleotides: TGTGCCAGCAGTGCTTTACAGGGGATAAACACCGGGGAGCTGTTTTTT. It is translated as CASSALQGINTGELFF.

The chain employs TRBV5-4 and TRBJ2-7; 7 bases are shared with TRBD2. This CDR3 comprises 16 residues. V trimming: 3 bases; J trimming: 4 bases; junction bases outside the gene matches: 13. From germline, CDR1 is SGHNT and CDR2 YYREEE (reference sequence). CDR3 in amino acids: CASSSGGGQMVYEQYF. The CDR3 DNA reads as TGTGCCAGCAGCTCGGGGGGAGGGCAAATGGTATACGAGCAGTACTTC.

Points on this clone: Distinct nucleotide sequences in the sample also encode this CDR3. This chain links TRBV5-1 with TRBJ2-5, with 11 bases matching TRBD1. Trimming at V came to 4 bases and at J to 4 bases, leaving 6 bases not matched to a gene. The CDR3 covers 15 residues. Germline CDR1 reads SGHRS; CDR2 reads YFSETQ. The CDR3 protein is CASSLGQGARETQYF. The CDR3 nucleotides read TGCGCCAGCAGCCTAGGACAGGGGGCGCGAGAGACCCAGTACTTC.

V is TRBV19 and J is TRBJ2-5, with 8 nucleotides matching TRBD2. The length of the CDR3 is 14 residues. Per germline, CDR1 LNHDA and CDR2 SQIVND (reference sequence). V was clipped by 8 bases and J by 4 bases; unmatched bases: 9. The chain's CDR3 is CASRGTSLRETQYF. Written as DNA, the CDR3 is TGTGCCAGTCGTGGGACTAGTCTCCGAGAGACCCAGTACTTC.

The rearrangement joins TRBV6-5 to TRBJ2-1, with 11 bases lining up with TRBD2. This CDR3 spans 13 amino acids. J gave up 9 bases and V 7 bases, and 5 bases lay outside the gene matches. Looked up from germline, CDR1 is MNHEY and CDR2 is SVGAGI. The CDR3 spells CASTGLAGGEQFF. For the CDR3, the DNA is TGTGCCAGCACCGGGCTAGCGGGAGGTGAGCAGTTCTTC.

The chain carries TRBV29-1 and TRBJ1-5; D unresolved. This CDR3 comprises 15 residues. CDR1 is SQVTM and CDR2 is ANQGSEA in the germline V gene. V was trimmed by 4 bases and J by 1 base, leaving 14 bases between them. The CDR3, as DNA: TGCAGCGTTGGGGTGCGCGGGGAAAGCAATCAGCCCCAGCATTTT. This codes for CSVGVRGESNQPQHF.

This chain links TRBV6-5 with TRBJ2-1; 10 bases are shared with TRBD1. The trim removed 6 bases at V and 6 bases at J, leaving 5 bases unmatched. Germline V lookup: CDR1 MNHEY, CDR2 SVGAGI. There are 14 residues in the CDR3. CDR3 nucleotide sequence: TGTGCCAGCAGCCGACAGGGGGCGGGCAATGAGCAGTTCTTC. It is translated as CASSRQGAGNEQFF.